This TCR delta chain was captured in a study of gamma-delta T cells after stem cell transplantation. TCRdb reprocessed the RT-PCR reads through CATT. The table records more than 2,000 delta-chain clones, 32% of them present only once. By share of the sample, this clone is medium-sized (0.01 to 0.1%). Germline V gene sequence: CDR1 GEAIGNYY, CDR2 EKD. Germline trimming cut 1 base from V and 0 bases from J; bases unmatched to any gene: 11. This CDR3 contains 18 residues. The J gene is TRDJ1, the V gene TRDV2, with 9 nucleotides matching TRDD3. Sequences were obtained from gamma-delta T cells. The receptor's source is a human donor. It is not recorded whose cells these are; they may come from a transplant donor. The CDR3, as DNA: TGTGCCTGTGACACGCCCTGGGGGATCCAATCGTACACCGATAAACTCATCTTT. Its translation: CACDTPWGIQSYTDKLIF.